This TCR beta chain appears in the sequencing data of a study of blood T cells in healthy people across ages (dated by TCRdb to the mid-2010s). About the investigation overall: In model experiments, template switching captured roughly one uniquely barcoded TCR beta cDNA molecule for every two T cells. Two additional independent replicas of 1 million unique cDNA reads from the same blood draw were analyzed for two donors (one aged 18 to 30 and one aged 80 or older). To avoid experimental bias, donors of different ages were spread randomly across the sequencing lanes. Using deep sequencing normalized with unique cDNA molecular identifiers, the study measured how TCR beta repertoire diversity changes with age. The donors were split into four age groups: young (average about 16 years), middle-aged (around 40), aged (more than 55) and long-lived (roughly 86). Paper-wide results and their limitations: As age increased, observed TCR beta diversity per million T cells dropped in a roughly linear way, and a significant reduction was already evident by age 40. The CMV infection status of donors was not known, potentially confounding age-related changes in expanded clonotypes. Because profiling used bulk unsorted PBMCs, naive and antigen-experienced compartments could not be compared conclusively. A strong correlation was found between observed TCR beta diversity and the percentage of naive T cells measured by flow cytometry. Estimates of total diversity based on one million sequenced T cells were considered lower bounds and underestimates. Compared with the aged group, more naive CD4+ T cells, fewer expanded clones and increased TCR diversity were shown by the long-lived group, suggesting age selection.

Donors were a few dozen systemically healthy Caucasian individuals from Russia aged roughly 6 to 90 years. Each donor gave around 9.5 milliliters of peripheral blood, collected into EDTA-treated Vacutainer tubes. Ficoll-Paque density-gradient centrifugation was used to isolate PBMCs, with at least 7 million per sample. Trizol reagent was used to extract total RNA from the PBMCs, yielding at least 6 micrograms per sample. For every donor, an aliquot of PBMCs went through flow cytometry to measure the percentages of naive CD45RAhigh/CD27high T cells. Note on this clonotype: Its antigen is not yet known. There are no base qualities to consult, and no much larger clone falls within one base.

Looking up the germline V gene yields CDR1 SGHTA and CDR2 FQGNSA. The CDR3 numbers 15 residues from cysteine through phenylalanine. Of all the DNA, just the CDR3 is kept, 45 bases in frame from base 1. Trimming takes 3 bases off V and 8 bases off J; junction bases not matched to a gene: 12. The library relied on 5' RACE. TCRdb shows the sequencer as Illumina HiSeq 2500. A second PCR of roughly 7 to 12 cycles was run with a J-beta primer mix and a sample-barcoded 5' primer. A template-switch 5' adaptor carrying 12 random nucleotides introduced a unique molecular identifier onto each TCR beta cDNA molecule. At least 2.5 million CDR3-containing paired-end reads were obtained from each sample. First-strand cDNA synthesis was performed from all RNA using the Mint cDNA synthesis kit, with priming by a TRBC-specific oligonucleotide. After uracil-DNA glycosylase treatment, a first 18-cycle PCR used universal primers M1SS and BC2_uni_R on all cDNA. In the paper's pipeline: For normalization, 1 million high-quality reads were randomly selected from each sample, with every read carrying a distinct molecular identifier. Instead of being binned into consensus sequences, reads with shared molecular identifiers were discarded. MiTCR, run with a Q25 quality threshold and the strictest error-elimination algorithm, handled CDR3 identification, clonotype clustering and error correction. A nonparametric unseen species model with Euler transformation was used to estimate a lower bound on total TCR beta diversity. TCRdb trimmed public reads at Q25 via fastp, called clones via MiXCR and kept in-frame beta chains. Rows matching on CDR3 protein sequence are summarized as one entry with the most common DNA and genes. These V and J calls are TCRdb output, not the study's own analysis. The sample table contains about 800,000 distinct CDR3 sequences; only one count was recorded for roughly 50% of them. The biggest ten clones account for approximately 23% of the sample.

Sequences were obtained from blood. The chain is assembled from TRBV7-2 and TRBJ1-2, with TRBD1 identical over 7 junction bases. The source is a man younger than 45 in good health. The sequenced DNA is TGTGCCAGCAGCTTTGGGACAGACCAGGGCAGGGGCTACACCTTC. Its protein reads: CASSFGTDQGRGYTF.